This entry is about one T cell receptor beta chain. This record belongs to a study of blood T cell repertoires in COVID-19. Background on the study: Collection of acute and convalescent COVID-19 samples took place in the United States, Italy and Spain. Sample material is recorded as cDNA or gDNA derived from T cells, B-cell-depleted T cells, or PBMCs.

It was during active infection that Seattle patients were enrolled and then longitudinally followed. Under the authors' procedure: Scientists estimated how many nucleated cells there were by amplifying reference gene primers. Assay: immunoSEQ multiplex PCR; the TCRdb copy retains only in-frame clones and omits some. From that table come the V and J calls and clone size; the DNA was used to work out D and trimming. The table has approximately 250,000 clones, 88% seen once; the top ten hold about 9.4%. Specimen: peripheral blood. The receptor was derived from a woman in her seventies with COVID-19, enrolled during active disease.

CDR3 protein: CASSERSYNSPLHF. The DNA of the CDR3 is TGTGCCAGCAGTGAACGGAGCTATAATTCACCCCTCCACTTT. This rearrangement joins TRBV2 to TRBJ1-6; D gene ambiguous. This CDR3 comprises 14 residues. CDR1 is SNHLY and CDR2 is FYNNEI in the germline V gene. V was shortened by 2 bases and J by 3 bases, with 5 bases between the two germline ends. Together with reference TRBV2 and TRBJ1-6, the CDR3 gives the full variable domain: EPEVTQTPSHQVTQMGQEVILRCVPISNHLYFYWYRQILGQKVEFLVSFYNNEISEKSEIFDDQFSVERPDGSNFTLKIRSTKLEDSAMYFCASSERSYNSPLHFGNGTRLTVT.